The 27 T cell receptor beta chains in this list originate from one sample, sequenced in a study of graft-versus-host responses after intestinal transplantation. Assay used: immunoSEQ multiplex PCR; TCRdb lists only in-frame clones, some missing. Among fewer than 85,000 clones listed, roughly 94% were seen once. Their target antigens are unknown. The starting material was unstimulated CD8+ T cells sorted from spleen or lymph node cells, obtained before intestinal transplant. These receptors were obtained from a human donor who received an intestinal transplant.

The V call is TRBV13, the J call TRBJ2-5; 7 bases line up with TRBD1. The better agreement between TRBJ2-7 and the DNA end casts doubt on the J call. The CDR3 loop spans 12 amino acids. Per the germline V gene, CDR1 is PRHDT and CDR2 is FYEKMQ (reference sequence). The CDR3 is CASSSDRYEQYF. Here the CDR3 DNA reads TGTGCCAGCAGCTCGGACAGGTACGAGCAGTACTTC.

V and J are TRBV6-5 and TRBJ2-7; D possibly corresponds to TRBD1 (6 bases). Trimming removed 5 bases from V and 1 base from J, with 12 bases in between. This CDR3 is 14 amino acids long. CDR1 is MNHEY and CDR2 is SVGAGI in the germline V gene. CDR3 nucleotides: TGTGCCAGCAGTGCCAGGGGTGCGTCCTACGAGCAGTACTTC. Its translation is CASSARGASYEQYF.

The chain joins TRBV5-4 to TRBJ1-3, with 10 bases lining up with TRBD1. The trim removed 3 bases at V and 2 bases at J, leaving 8 bases unmatched. CDR1 and CDR2 (germline): SGHNT, YYREEE (reference sequence). This CDR3 is 17 amino acids long. DNA for the CDR3: TGTGCCAGCAGCTGGGGCCGGGACAGGGGTCCTGGAAACACCATATATTTT. It yields the protein CASSWGRDRGPGNTIYF.

The CDR3 is CATYGQGQGEQYF. The DNA for the CDR3 is TGTGCCACCTACGGACAGGGGCAAGGAGAGCAGTACTTC. This chain uses TRBV19 with TRBJ2-7; 9 nucleotides agree with TRBD1. Germline V gene lookup returns CDR1 LNHDA and CDR2 SQIVND (reference sequence). CDR3 length equals 13 residues. Losses at the gene ends were 10 bases for V and 7 bases for J; bases not matched to a gene: 11. Combining the CDR3 with reference TRBV19 and TRBJ2-7 gives the whole variable domain DGGITQSPKYLFRKEGQNVTLSCEQNLNHDAMYWYRQDPGQGLRLIYYSQIVNDFQKGDIAEGYSVSREKKESFPLTVTSAQKNPTAFYLCATYGQGQGEQYFGPGTRLTVT.

The rearrangement links TRBV5-6 to TRBJ2-3, with TRBD2 matching over 9 bases. CDR3 length: 17 amino acids. Germline V gene lookup returns CDR1 SGHDT and CDR2 YYEEEE. Germline trimming cut 1 base from V and 1 base from J; bases unmatched to any gene: 7. The CDR3 loop is CASSLMSSGTRTDTQYF. The CDR3 bases are TGTGCCAGCAGCTTGATGTCTAGCGGGACCCGCACAGATACGCAGTATTTT. The full variable domain, its missing parts supplied by reference TRBV5-6 and TRBJ2-3, is DAGVTQSPTHLIKTRGQQVTLRCSPKSGHDTVSWYQQALGQGPQFIFQYYEEEERQRGNFPDRFSGHQFPNYSSELNVNALLLGDSALYLCASSLMSSGTRTDTQYFGPGTRLTVL.

The chain links TRBV4-1 to TRBJ2-7, with unresolved D. Trimming stripped 4 bases from V and 1 base from J, with 8 bases between. The CDR3 has 13 amino acids. CDR1 MGHRA and CDR2 YSYEKL come from the germline V gene. Here the CDR3 reads CASSPLGSYEQYF. CDR3 sequence (DNA): TGCGCCAGCAGCCCTCTAGGATCCTACGAGCAGTACTTC.

The chain carries TRBV7-7 and TRBJ2-5, with D possibly matching TRBD1 (5 bases). CDR3 length: 15 amino acids. Trimming cost V 2 bases and J 5 bases, with 15 bases left between them. Germline V gene data show CDR1 as SSHAT and CDR2 as FNYEAQ (reference sequence). In nucleotides, the CDR3 is TGTGCCAGCAGCTTATACGAGACAGCGCCGGAGACCCAGTACTTC. Protein: CASSLYETAPETQYF.

The chain employs TRBV5-1 and TRBJ2-7; TRBD1 is a possible D gene (5 bases). CDR3 length equals 11 residues. Germline V gene lookup returns CDR1 SGHRS and CDR2 YFSETQ. V lost 4 bases and J 4 bases, leaving 6 bases between the germline ends. DNA of the CDR3: TGCGCCAGCAGCGGACAATACGAGCAGTACTTC. This translates into CASSGQYEQYF.

The V and J genes are TRBV6-5 and TRBJ1-2; 8 nucleotides line up with TRBD1. In germline, CDR1 is MNHEY, CDR2 SVGAGI. The V gene end was trimmed by 2 bases and the J gene end by 8 bases; junction bases not matched to a gene: 7. This CDR3 contains 14 residues. The CDR3 DNA reads TGTGCCAGCAGTTACCATGGGACAGGTTCAGGCTACACCTTC. This sequence encodes CASSYHGTGSGYTF.

The chain carries TRBV4-1 and TRBJ1-6, with 10 bases that match TRBD1. The length of the CDR3 is 19 residues. Germline CDR1 MGHRA, CDR2 YSYEKL. V was clipped by 1 base and J by 8 bases; unmatched bases: 14. CDR3 bases: TGCGCCAGCAGCCAAGGGGACAGGGGCCTCGCATTACCCTATTCACCCCTCCACTTT. Its protein product is CASSQGDRGLALPYSPLHF.

V gene TRBV7-8 combines with J gene TRBJ1-1; D is undetermined. The V end was cut by 4 bases, the J end by 10 bases, with 10 bases between. The CDR3 has 11 residues. Looked up from germline, CDR1 is SGHVS and CDR2 is FQNEAQ. This CDR3 is CASSSGPRAFF. The CDR3, as DNA: TGTGCCAGCAGCTCTGGGCCTAGAGCTTTCTTT.

V and J are TRBV19 and TRBJ2-7, with 8 bases lining up with TRBD2. V trimming: 0 bases; J trimming: 5 bases; junction bases outside the gene matches: 9. Germline V gene lookup returns CDR1 LNHDA and CDR2 SQIVND (reference sequence). This CDR3 has 16 amino acids. The CDR3 protein is CASSIDNSGGPHEQYF. CDR3 nucleotides: TGTGCCAGTAGTATAGATAATTCGGGAGGGCCCCACGAGCAGTACTTC.

The chain has TRBV9 and TRBJ2-5; 7 bases are a match to TRBD1. CDR3 size: 15 residues. Germline-derived CDR1 and CDR2 are SGDLS and YYNGEE. With 3 bases clipped from V and 1 base from J, the junction kept 6 bases outside the gene matches. The CDR3 loop is CASSASGTAQETQYF. The CDR3 DNA reads as TGTGCCAGCAGCGCCTCAGGGACAGCCCAAGAGACCCAGTACTTC.

The genes are TRBV30 and TRBJ1-5, with 8 positions matching TRBD1. This CDR3 comprises 14 residues. Germline V gene sequence: CDR1 GTSNPN, CDR2 SVGIG (reference sequence). J lost 6 bases, V lost 0 bases, and 4 bases had no gene match. The CDR3 sequence is CAWSVQGAVQPQHF. DNA of the CDR3: TGTGCCTGGAGTGTTCAGGGGGCGGTTCAGCCCCAGCATTTT.

This clone was picked up a small number of times. This chain joins TRBV27 and TRBJ1-5, with D perhaps matching TRBD1 (5 bases). V lost 2 bases and J lost 0, with 11 bases in between. CDR3 length equals 16 residues. Germline CDR1 is MNHEY and CDR2 is SMNVEV (reference sequence). The CDR3 reads CASSLGGTYSNQPQHF. The CDR3 DNA reads as TGTGCCAGCAGTTTAGGGGGGACTTATAGCAATCAGCCCCAGCATTTT.

There are a few counts of this clone. The rearrangement uses TRBV19 and TRBJ2-1, with D perhaps TRBD1 (6 bases). The CDR3 consists of 16 residues. V was pared by 6 bases and J by 6 bases, with 21 bases between. CDR1 is LNHDA, CDR2 SQIVND, per germline (reference sequence). This chain's CDR3 is CASSPLPVTGSNEQFF. Written as DNA, the CDR3 is TGTGCCAGTAGCCCTTTGCCCGTTACAGGGTCCAATGAGCAGTTCTTC.

In the case of this clone: Different DNA sequences within this sample yield the same CDR3. This chain links TRBV9 with TRBJ2-1; TRBD1 might be the D (7 bases). The CDR3 has 19 amino acids. Germline loops: CDR1 SGDLS, CDR2 YYNGEE. The V gene lost 0 bases and the J gene lost 0 bases, with 19 bases spanning the gap. CDR3 bases: TGTGCCAGCAGCGTAGATGGCAGGGGGGCGGGTGGCTCCTACAATGAGCAGTTCTTC. Translated, it gives CASSVDGRGAGGSYNEQFF.

This chain connects TRBV4-1 to TRBJ2-7; TRBD1 agrees at 11 bases. Trimming took 1 base from V and 5 from J; bases not matched to a gene: 7. Germline V gene sequence: CDR1 MGHRA, CDR2 YSYEKL. The CDR3 runs 16 residues. The chain's CDR3 is CASSQVPGQGADEQYF. CDR3 sequence (DNA): TGCGCCAGCAGCCAAGTCCCTGGACAGGGGGCGGACGAGCAGTACTTC.

V usage is TRBV7-7 and J usage is TRBJ1-2; D is unresolved. From germline, CDR1 is SSHAT and CDR2 FNYEAQ (reference sequence). V was shortened by 1 base and J by 8 bases, with 8 bases between the two germline ends. The CDR3 loop spans 12 amino acids. This CDR3 is CASSLGGEGYTF. The CDR3 DNA follows: TGTGCCAGCAGCTTAGGTGGGGAAGGCTACACCTTC.

The chain has TRBV7-9 and TRBJ2-7, with D maybe TRBD1 (5 bases). Germline CDR1 and CDR2: SEHNR and FQNEAQ (reference sequence). Trimming stripped 6 bases from V and 2 bases from J, with 20 bases between. CDR3 length equals 16 residues. This CDR3 reads CASSVSTGHLTYEQYF. As DNA, the CDR3 is TGTGCCAGCAGTGTATCCACCGGACACCTTACCTACGAGCAGTACTTC.

The V and J genes are TRBV27 and TRBJ2-7; the D gene is possibly TRBD1 (5 bases). CDR3 length: 14 residues. Germline CDR1 is MNHEY and CDR2 is SMNVEV (reference sequence). Trimming took 0 bases from V and 3 from J, leaving 9 bases between them. DNA for the CDR3: TGTGCCAGCAGTTTATCCCAGGGTGGCTACGAGCAGTACTTC. It encodes CASSLSQGGYEQYF.

This sequence joins TRBV27 and TRBJ1-4; D is perhaps TRBD1 (5 bases). Germline CDR1 MNHEY, CDR2 SMNVEV (reference sequence). CDR3 size: 18 residues. V lost 6 bases and J 2 bases, leaving 22 bases between the germline ends. The CDR3 sequence is CASSPGLPGVPTNEKLFF. The CDR3, as DNA: TGTGCCAGCAGCCCAGGCCTTCCGGGGGTCCCTACTAATGAAAAACTGTTTTTT.

The chain has TRBV27 and TRBJ1-1, with 7 nucleotides matching TRBD1. Germline-derived CDR1 and CDR2 are MNHEY and SMNVEV (reference sequence). CDR3 size: 14 residues. V was pared by 3 bases and J by 0 bases, with 1 base of the junction left unmatched. CDR3 loop: CASSFGTVNTEAFF. The DNA of the CDR3 is TGTGCCAGCAGTTTCGGGACAGTGAACACTGAAGCTTTCTTT.

This clone was picked up one time. The chain is built from TRBV2 and TRBJ1-2; D call uncertain. V lost 4 bases and J lost 9, with 12 bases in between. Germline V gives CDR1 SNHLY, CDR2 FYNNEI. The CDR3 is 12 residues long. In DNA form, the CDR3 reads TGTGCCAGCAGTGCGTTCGCATTGCGCTACACCTTC. Residues: CASSAFALRYTF.

The CDR3 DNA is TGTGCCAGCAGCTTAGCCAGGTCCTTGGACACCATATATTTT. This translates into CASSLARSLDTIYF. This rearrangement joins TRBV7-2 to TRBJ1-3; D gene unclear. The CDR3 contains 14 residues. Per the germline V gene, CDR1 is SGHTA and CDR2 is FQGNSA. Trimming left V 0 bases short and J 8 bases short, with 11 bases between.

The V and J genes are TRBV27 and TRBJ2-7; tentatively, D is TRBD1 (7 bases). CDR1 and CDR2 from the germline V gene are MNHEY and SMNVEV (reference sequence). The CDR3 has 14 residues. Deletions cut 3 bases from V and 3 bases from J, with 12 bases between. Here the CDR3 DNA reads TGTGCCAGCAGTTTCAGGGGGGAACTCTACGAGCAGTACTTC. As protein: CASSFRGELYEQYF.

The chain employs TRBV6-6 and TRBJ2-5, with D possibly matching TRBD2 (6 bases). This CDR3 is 15 amino acids long. CDR1 and CDR2 from the germline V gene are MNHNY and SVGAGI (reference sequence). The V end was cut by 3 bases, the J end by 4 bases, with 15 bases between. CDR3 nucleotide sequence: TGTGCCAGCAGTTATCTTGGCGCGGGACTAGAGACCCAGTACTTC. Translated, it gives CASSYLGAGLETQYF.